The subject of this entry is one T cell receptor beta chain. This entry comes from a study of blood T cell repertoires in COVID-19. The wider study: Donors in the United States, Italy and Spain gave samples during acute or convalescent COVID-19.

In the authors' workflow: From reference gene primer amplification, estimates of nucleated cell counts were derived. The table came from immunoSEQ multiplex PCR; TCRdb's copy has only in-frame clones and leaves some out. The V and J calls and clone size come from that table; D and trimming were worked out from the DNA. Altogether about 130,000 clones are present, 85% being singletons, with the ten largest covering 4.3%. Germline V CDR1 and CDR2: SGHDT, YYEEEE. The CDR3 consists of 16 residues. V lost 4 bases, J lost 4 bases, and 9 bases stayed unmatched. Sequencing input: peripheral blood. This TCR came from a human donor in a cohort sampled during active COVID-19. The chain carries TRBV5-6 and TRBJ1-4, with TRBD1 matching 8 bases. CDR3 nucleotide sequence: TGTGCCAGCAGCCTGGGGGACAGGATGGGTAATGAAAAACTGTTTTTT. Residues: CASSLGDRMGNEKLFF.